This is a list of T cell receptor beta chains from one sample in a study of cytomegalovirus exposure and HLA in healthy donors. Profiled with immunoSEQ multiplex PCR; TCRdb holds only in-frame clones, not every one. The table gives fewer than 150,000 clones; the top ten clones make up 1.5% to 2.5% of it. The source material was PBMCs. The receptors derive from a woman aged 55-69 years in good health and CMV-seronegative. Both conserved end residues are part of each CDR3. The D gene is left open where the match is weak.

d_call j_call v_call cdr3_nt cdr3_aa
NA TRBJ1-4 TRBV6-1 TGTGCCAGCAGTGCTCTTAATGAAAAACTGTTTTTT CASSALNEKLFF
NA TRBJ2-7 TRBV6-5 TGTGCCAGCAGTCGGATACAGGGTCCTGAGCAGTACTTC CASSRIQGPEQYF
TRBD1 TRBJ1-1 TRBV7-9 TGTGCCAGCAGCTTCTGGGGACAGGGCGCCCGTGAAGCTTTCTTT CASSFWGQGAREAFF
NA TRBJ2-1 TRBV11-3 TGTGCCAGCAGCCTAGCAAACCCCACTAGCCATGAGCAGTTCTTC CASSLANPTSHEQFF
TRBD2 TRBJ2-7 TRBV13 TGTGCCAGCAGCTGGGGGACTAGCGGGAGAGCCCACGAGCAGTACTTC CASSWGTSGRAHEQYF
TRBD2 TRBJ2-3 TRBV7-9 TGTGCCAGCAGCCCCACCCCCGGGACTAGCGGTATAAATACGCAGTATTTT CASSPTPGTSGINTQYF
TRBD1 TRBJ1-1 TRBV19 TGTGCCAGTAGTCCACAGGGGGCTGACACTGAAGCTTTCTTT CASSPQGADTEAFF
TRBD2 TRBJ2-1 TRBV7-9 TGTGCCAGCAGCCCTAGCGGGAGGACCAATGAGCAGTTCTTC CASSPSGRTNEQFF
NA TRBJ2-6 TRBV10-2 TGCGCCAGCAGTGAGTCTTTCCTGGGGAGAACTGGGGCCAACGTCCTGACTTTC CASSESFLGRTGANVLTF
TRBD1 TRBJ1-3 TRBV6-5 TGTGCCAGCCAGGGGGGACAGGTCTCTGGAAACACCATATATTTT CASQGGQVSGNTIYF
TRBD2 TRBJ2-5 TRBV27 TGTGCCAGCAGGCGGGAGGGCTCAGAGACCCAGTACTTC CASRREGSETQYF
NA TRBJ2-3 TRBV14 TGTGCCAGCACAAGACAGTCTAGCACAGATACGCAGTATTTT CASTRQSSTDTQYF
NA TRBJ1-5 TRBV15 TGTGCCACCAGCAGAGATGTTAATTTGGGGGGAAATCAGCCCCAGCATTTT CATSRDVNLGGNQPQHF
TRBD1 TRBJ1-5 TRBV28 TGTGCCAGCAGTTCGGGACAGGGACTGACGGCGGACTATAGCAATCAGCCCCAGCATTTT CASSSGQGLTADYSNQPQHF
NA TRBJ2-7 TRBV11-2 TGTGCCAGCAGCTCCCGGGGGAACTACGAGCAGTACTTC CASSSRGNYEQYF
NA TRBJ1-2 TRBV7-9 TGTGCCAGCGCCTGGGAGGGCCGCTATGGCTACACCTTC CASAWEGRYGYTF
NA TRBJ2-1 TRBV6-5 TGTGCCAGCAGACTCGACAGCTCCTACAATGAGCAGTTCTTC CASRLDSSYNEQFF
NA TRBJ1-4 TRBV7-8 TGTGCCAGCAGCTCTTTGCCGGTAGAGGCAACTAATGAAAAACTGTTTTTT CASSSLPVEATNEKLFF
TRBD2 TRBJ2-7 TRBV28 TGTGCCAGCAGCCCGGGAGGAGTCGGTGTGAGCGGGAGTCTCGAGCAGTACTTC CASSPGGVGVSGSLEQYF
TRBD2 TRBJ2-7 TRBV10-3 TGTGCCATCAGCCTGACTACTAGCGGGGTTTCCTTTATAAACTACGAGCAGTACTTC CAISLTTSGVSFINYEQYF
NA TRBJ2-5 TRBV30 TGTGCCTGGAGTGTGCCGGAGTTCTACCAAGAGACCCAGTACTTC CAWSVPEFYQETQYF
NA TRBJ1-2 TRBV20-1 TGCAGTGCTAGACATAACTATGGCTACACCTTC CSARHNYGYTF
NA TRBJ1-1 TRBV7-9 TGTGCCAGCAGCTGGAACCGGGACTCTCAACGGGACACTGAAGCTTTCTTT CASSWNRDSQRDTEAFF
NA TRBJ1-4 TRBV27 TGTGCCAGCAGTTTAGTGATGTCGGCGGGAAAACTGTTTTTT CASSLVMSAGKLFF
TRBD1 TRBJ1-4 TRBV9 TGTGCCAGCAGCGTAGGAGAGGTGACAGGGGGTGGAAAACTGTTTTTT CASSVGEVTGGGKLFF
TRBD2 TRBJ2-7 TRBV2 TGTGCCAGCAGTCCCGATACACTAGCGGCCTCCTACGAGCAGTACTTC CASSPDTLAASYEQYF
NA TRBJ1-2 TRBV5-1 TGCGCCAGCAGCCTAAAAGATTGGGGGGTCGGCTACACCTTC CASSLKDWGVGYTF
NA TRBJ1-2 TRBV5-1 TGCGCCAGCAGCTTGTTACCGGAGACTAACTATGGCTACACCTTC CASSLLPETNYGYTF
TRBD1 TRBJ2-7 TRBV6-1 TGTGCCAGCACCAACCAGGGCGCAGGGGGACACGAGCAGTACTTC CASTNQGAGGHEQYF
NA TRBJ1-3 TRBV28 TGTGCCAGCACCGATCCTGACAGGAGGGGAAACACCATATATTTT CASTDPDRRGNTIYF
NA TRBJ1-2 TRBV28 TGTGCCAGCAGTTTTAATGGACTGCCTGGCTACACCTTC CASSFNGLPGYTF
TRBD2 TRBJ2-1 TRBV29-1 TGCAGCGTACGTCCGGGACTAGCGGGAGGGCCAATGGCCTACAATGAGCAGTTCTTC CSVRPGLAGGPMAYNEQFF